This T cell receptor (beta chain) originates from a study of T cell responses to AZD1222 COVID-19 vaccine (TCRdb year 2021). The study in broad terms: AZD1222 recipients given second doses at about 4 weeks or at about 12 weeks were pooled, since spike-specific TCR depth and breadth were not found to differ between the two schedules. Trial participants were enrolled into age subgroups of 18-55, 56-69 and 70-plus years, which contained around 150, 28 and 57 TCR-sequenced participants, respectively. A total of 240 or so trial participants underwent TCR sequencing, of whom about 200 had received two doses of AZD1222 and 26 had received two doses of the MenACWY control vaccine.

About this clone: Its antigen is currently not known. It has no much larger one-base neighbor in the sample; base qualities were not kept.

The CDR3 regions of human TCRbeta chains were analyzed by immunosequencing. The study's own analysis went as follows. TCRs in the repertoires were matched against a reference library of SARS-CoV-2-specific TCRs that had been generated with the MIRA antigen-specificity platform. Breadth was defined as the fraction of unique TCRs that were SARS-CoV-2-associated. Depth was defined as the fraction of total T cells that were SARS-CoV-2-associated. Using the MIRA data, every spike-specific TCR was mapped to the spike region that the TCR reacted to and assigned to either a CD4 or a CD8 class. Log10-transformed breadth and depth values were compared by one-way ANOVA with Sidak's multiple comparisons tests. Entries here come from immuneACCESS through TCRdb and include only in-frame sequences with V and J called. Some clones fail to appear in such tables; in the studies checked, an unresolved V gene covers under half of the shortfall, and the cause of the remainder is unknown. V, J and clone size were drawn from that table, and D and trimming were deduced from the DNA. Counted in this sample were 65,000 to 75,000 clones; approximately 80% of them appeared once. Of the sample, around 20% falls within the top ten clones.

General study outcomes and caveats: Epitopes outside the regions mutated in the B.1.351 and B.1.1.7 variants were reportedly recognized by nearly half of the unique spike-specific TCRs. The 56-69-year group was small, and its depth increase did not reach significance, likely because of low power. The vaccine-associated CD4 TCRs covered the entire spike protein, and the dominant responses fell in regions 160-218 and 743-854. Only five to seven AZD1222 recipients were SARS-CoV-2 seropositive at baseline, limiting conclusions about previously exposed vaccinees. A significant rise in spike-specific TCR breadth and depth was observed after two AZD1222 doses relative to day 0 and relative to MenACWY recipients. Most participants were white British and females outnumbered males, and the authors suggested that clonal diversity may have been underestimated. No day 14 peak-response samples were available, so repertoires were characterized only after the peak T cell response.

This sample's time point label indicates: baseline before first vaccination. Vaccinee samples were obtained from the UK trials COV001 and COV002, which included a single-blind randomized controlled phase 2/3 trial of AZD1222 (ChAdOx1 nCoV-19) in healthy adults. Trial participant PBMC samples were collected at day 0 and day 28 after the second dose for TCRbeta chain sequencing. Counted from cysteine to phenylalanine, this CDR3 has 15 amino acids. Only the CDR3 portion is preserved as DNA: 45 bases, with reading frame beginning at the first base. CDR1 and CDR2 are drawn from the germline V gene: KGHSH, LQKENI. The V end loses 2 bases and the J end loses 4 bases, and a stretch of 15 bases separates them.

This chain is built from TRBV18 and TRBJ2-7; a tentative D match to TRBD2 spans 6 bases. Sequenced material: peripheral blood, taken on day 0 of AZD1222 vaccination. This receptor was taken from an adult in good health. CDR3 sequence: CASSPSGGRLYEQYF. The DNA is as follows: TGTGCCAGCTCACCATCCGGGGGACGGTTATACGAGCAGTACTTC. The variable domain in full, with residues beyond the CDR3 obtained from the reference TRBV18 and TRBJ2-7 genes, is NAGVMQNPRHLVRRRGQEARLRCSPMKGHSHVYWYRQLPEEGLKFMVYLQKENIIDESGMPKERFSAEFPKEGPSILRIQQVVRGDSAAYFCASSPSGGRLYEQYFGPGTRLTVT.